This T cell receptor beta chain is from a study of blood T cells in healthy people across ages. Comment on this clonotype: The antigen is not known.

Whole-study findings and limits: Long-lived donors carried more naive CD4+ cells and greater diversity than aged donors.

Then a second PCR, running roughly 7 to 11 cycles, was carried out with a sample-barcoded 5' primer and a J-beta primer mix. TCRdb re-analysed the 5' RACE reads in MiXCR, keeping a single row per CDR3 protein. The table lists some 850,000 distinct CDR3 sequences, roughly 25% of them singletons. This CDR3 is built from 16 residues. V lost 2 bases, J lost 0 bases, and 8 bases lay in between. Germline loops: CDR1 WSHSY, CDR2 SAAADI. Per-sample PBMC isolation yielded at least 7 million cells. This same sample was also taken into another study, of T cells of mothers and their children. That source adds: Related mother-child pairs showed slightly, non-significantly higher overlap than unrelated pairs.

The receptor was derived from a boy aged 5-17 years in good health. V is TRBV10-2 and J is TRBJ2-6; D uncertain. Sequencing was done on a sample of blood. For the CDR3, the DNA is TGCGCCAGCAGTGAGGTGGGCTCCTCTGGGGCCAACGTCCTGACTTTC. It is translated as CASSEVGSSGANVLTF.